Listed here is a single T cell receptor beta chain. The data stem from a study of blood T cell repertoires in COVID-19. Overall study: Some COVID-19 samples were acute and others convalescent; all came from the United States, Italy and Spain.

The germline V gene has CDR1 SEHNR and CDR2 FQNEAQ (reference sequence). Trimming at V came to 5 bases and at J to 3 bases, leaving 5 bases not matched to a gene. CDR3 length equals 14 residues. The table came from immunoSEQ multiplex PCR; TCRdb's copy has only in-frame clones and leaves some out. Of some 290,000 clones in the sample, 85% to 90% were seen once. The chain uses TRBV7-9 and TRBJ1-2, with 8 bases lining up with TRBD1. The TCR originated in a woman in her twenties or thirties with COVID-19, enrolled during active disease. Sequenced: peripheral blood. CDR3 sequence: CASSRGQGDYGYTF. CDR3 coding DNA: TGTGCCAGCAGCCGAGGACAGGGCGACTATGGCTACACCTTC.